These T cell receptor beta chains were read from a single sample in a study of Tregs in tolerant kidney transplant recipients. The repertoire was sequenced with immunoSEQ multiplex PCR; TCRdb's copy has only in-frame clones and lacks some. The data hold more than 90,000 clones, with approximately 93% observed a single time. This sample comprised CD4+ T cells from blood (PBMCs), obtained 12 months after the transplant. The receptors shown here come from a human patient who received a combined kidney and bone marrow transplant. T cells may partly derive from the graft donor. Each CDR3 is given with its conserved first and last residue. D genes are given only for firm matches. For some rows the clone size is stated as once, few or many, or as a class when expanded; others skip it.

V	size	J	D	DNA	CDR3
TRBV11-3	NA	TRBJ2-7	NA	TGTGCCAGCAGCTTAAGGAGCCTCTACGAGCAGTACTTC	CASSLRSLYEQYF
TRBV7-2	NA	TRBJ1-6	NA	TGTGCCAGCAGCTTAGTTGCGGGGACTTCAGCTTCACCCCTCCACTTT	CASSLVAGTSASPLHF
TRBV10-3	NA	TRBJ2-5	TRBD2	TGTGCCATCAGTGAGCGGGGGGACCTTGGCCAAGAGACCCAGTACTTC	CAISERGDLGQETQYF
TRBV4-3	NA	TRBJ2-2	TRBD2	TGCGCCAGCAGCCAGAGAGCGGGGGGGCTCGGGGAGCTGTTTTTT	CASSQRAGGLGELFF
TRBV7-3	NA	TRBJ2-7	NA	TGTGCCAGCAGCCCCCGACTTAATGAGCAGTACTTC	CASSPRLNEQYF
TRBV18	NA	TRBJ2-1	TRBD2	TGTGCCAGCTCACCGGGACTAGCCACCTACAATGAGCAGTTCTTC	CASSPGLATYNEQFF
TRBV10-3	NA	TRBJ2-5	TRBD2	TGTGCCATCAGTGATCTAGCGGGGCAAGAGACCCAGTACTTC	CAISDLAGQETQYF
TRBV19	NA	TRBJ2-2	NA	TGTGCCAGTAGCCATCACAGGAACACCGGGGAGCTGTTTTTT	CASSHHRNTGELFF
TRBV6-5	NA	TRBJ1-1	NA	TGTGCCAGCAATACCGGGAGGAGGGGCGCTGAAGCTTTCTTT	CASNTGRRGAEAFF
TRBV7-2	few	TRBJ2-7	TRBD2	TGTGCCAGCAGATTCGGGGGGGCCAGCTACGAGCAGTACTTC	CASRFGGASYEQYF
TRBV7-3	NA	TRBJ2-1	TRBD2	TGTGCCAGCAGCCCTGGACTAGCGGGGGGGCGCGAGCAGTTCTTC	CASSPGLAGGREQFF
TRBV6-1	NA	TRBJ2-7	TRBD2	TGTGCCAGCAGTGATGCGGGGGGGCTGAAGCAGTACTTC	CASSDAGGLKQYF
TRBV5-1	NA	TRBJ2-7	TRBD1	TGCGCCAGCAGCTCGGGACAGGGGGGAGACGAGCAGTACTTC	CASSSGQGGDEQYF
TRBV29-1	NA	TRBJ1-2	TRBD1	TGCAGCGTACGGACAGGGGGTGGCTACACCTTC	CSVRTGGGYTF
TRBV7-9	NA	TRBJ2-2	NA	TGTGCCAGCAGCTTGATCGCAGGGTCCGGGGAGCTGTTTTTT	CASSLIAGSGELFF
TRBV28	NA	TRBJ2-3	TRBD2	TGTGCCAGCTACCCCCAGGGACTAAGCACAGATACGCAGTATTTT	CASYPQGLSTDTQYF
TRBV5-1	NA	TRBJ2-7	TRBD2	TGCGCCAGCAGGGACGGGACTAGCGGGAGCACGTCCTACGAGCAGTACTTC	CASRDGTSGSTSYEQYF
TRBV27	NA	TRBJ1-5	NA	TGTGCCAGCAGTTTTTCCGGTCAGCCCCAGCATTTT	CASSFSGQPQHF
TRBV18	NA	TRBJ1-2	TRBD1	TGTGCCAGCTCACCTTCCGGGACAGGGGATGGCTACACCTTC	CASSPSGTGDGYTF
TRBV15	NA	TRBJ1-5	NA	TGTGCCACCAGCACCCCCCTGGGGGCCAATCAGCCCCAGCATTTT	CATSTPLGANQPQHF
TRBV2	NA	TRBJ2-5	TRBD1	TGTGCCAGCAGTGGGCTGACAGGGGGACTAGAGACCCAGTACTTC	CASSGLTGGLETQYF
TRBV4-3	NA	TRBJ2-3	TRBD2	TGCGCCAGCAGCCAAGTGTCGGGAGGGCCCTCAGATACGCAGTATTTT	CASSQVSGGPSDTQYF
TRBV5-4	NA	TRBJ2-1	NA	TGTGCCAGCTCGGGGGCGGGGGCCCATGAGCAGTTCTTC	CASSGAGAHEQFF
TRBV4-3	NA	TRBJ2-3	TRBD2	TGCGCCAGCAGCCAAAGCACACTAGCGGGGGGGGGAGATACGCAGTATTTT	CASSQSTLAGGGDTQYF
TRBV28	NA	TRBJ2-1	TRBD2	TGTGCCAGCAGCTGGGACTGGGACGGGGGGGCTTTGGCCTACAATGAGCAGTTCTTC	CASSWDWDGGALAYNEQFF
TRBV29-1	NA	TRBJ2-7	TRBD1	TGCAGCGTTGAAGAAAATCGGGACAGCTACGAGCAGTACTTC	CSVEENRDSYEQYF
TRBV6-5	NA	TRBJ2-7	TRBD2	TGTGCCAGTTCAGCGGGAGACTACGAGCAGTACTTC	CASSAGDYEQYF
TRBV4-1	NA	TRBJ1-1	NA	TGCGCCAGCAGCCAAGATCCCCGCAGGGTCCTGAACACTGAAGCTTTCTTT	CASSQDPRRVLNTEAFF
TRBV2	NA	TRBJ2-1	TRBD2	TGTGCCAGCAGTTGGGTAGCGGGAGGGGAGCAGTTCTTC	CASSWVAGGEQFF